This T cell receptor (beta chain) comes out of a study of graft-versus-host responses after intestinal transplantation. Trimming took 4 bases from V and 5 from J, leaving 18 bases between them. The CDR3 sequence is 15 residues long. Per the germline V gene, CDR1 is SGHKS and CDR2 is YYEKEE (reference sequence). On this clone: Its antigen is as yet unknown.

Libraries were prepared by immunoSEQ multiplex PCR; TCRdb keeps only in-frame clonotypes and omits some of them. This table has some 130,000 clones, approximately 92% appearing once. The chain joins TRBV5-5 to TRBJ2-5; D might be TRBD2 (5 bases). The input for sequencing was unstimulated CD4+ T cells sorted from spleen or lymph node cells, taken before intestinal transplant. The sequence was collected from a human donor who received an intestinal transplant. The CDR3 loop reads CASSRTSTSSETQYF. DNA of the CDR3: TGTGCCAGCAGCCGAACCTCCACTAGTTCCGAGACCCAGTACTTC. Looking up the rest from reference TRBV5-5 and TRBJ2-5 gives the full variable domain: DAGVTQSPTHLIKTRGQQVTLRCSPISGHKSVSWYQQVLGQGPQFIFQYYEKEERGRGNFPDRFSARQFPNYSSELNVNALLLGDSALYLCASSRTSTSSETQYFGPGTRLLVL.